This T cell receptor beta chain derives from a study of control samples from healthy donors and cancer patients. From germline, CDR1 is SGDLS and CDR2 YYNGEE. The length of the CDR3 is 13 residues. Trimming took 4 bases from V and 6 from J; bases not matched to a gene: 7. The data were produced by immunoSEQ multiplex PCR, yet TCRdb's version contains in-frame clones alone and is incomplete. Of 150,000 or so clones listed, around 96% are singletons. The V call is TRBV9, the J call TRBJ2-7; 7 bases are a match to TRBD1. This receptor was taken from a woman aged 40 to 49 in good health. Source material: blood. The CDR3 here is CASSLDRDGEQYF. The CDR3 DNA reads TGTGCCAGCAGCCTAGACAGGGATGGCGAGCAGTACTTC.